These 10 T cell receptor beta chains originate from one sample sequenced in a study of CD8 T cells in ankylosing spondylitis. TCRdb redid the calling of the 5' RACE reads with MiXCR, one entry per CDR3 protein. The sample lists 200,000 to 250,000 distinct CDR3 sequences, approximately 10% occurring once. The sample was blood, either unsorted or a sorted T cell fraction (not recorded which). The receptors were sampled from a male donor with ankylosing spondylitis or in good health (not recorded which).

This clonotype has a count of ten or more. The chain carries TRBV7-2 and TRBJ1-6, with a weak D call TRBD1 (6 bases). Germline assignment: CDR1 SGHTA and CDR2 FQGNSA. V was trimmed by 5 bases and J by 6 bases, leaving 14 bases between them. The CDR3 runs 15 residues. CDR3 protein: CASSPTGGSNSPLHF. CDR3 sequence (DNA): TGTGCCAGCAGCCCCACGGGGGGCAGTAATTCACCCCTCCACTTT.

This clonotype was recorded a few times. The J gene is TRBJ1-5, the V gene TRBV24-1; 10 nucleotides agree with TRBD1. The trim removed 0 bases at V and 2 bases at J, leaving 0 bases unmatched. CDR1 and CDR2 (germline): KGHDR, SFDVKD. CDR3 length equals 16 residues. The CDR3 is CATSDLGTGGNQPQHF. The CDR3 bases are TGTGCCACCAGTGATTTGGGGACAGGGGGCAATCAGCCCCAGCATTTT.

This clonotype was found a few times. The V and J genes are TRBV5-6 and TRBJ2-7; 7 bases align to TRBD1. Germline-derived CDR1 and CDR2 are SGHDT and YYEEEE. With V trimmed by 2 bases and J by 2 bases, 7 bases remained unmatched. The CDR3 spans 15 residues. The DNA for the CDR3 is TGTGCCAGCAGCTTATACGGGACAGCAGCCTACGAGCAGTACTTC. It is translated as CASSLYGTAAYEQYF.

The CDR3 is CASTLGGRRFF. CDR3 sequence (DNA): TGTGCCTCCACATTGGGGGGAAGGCGGTTCTTC. The V gene is TRBV28, the J gene TRBJ2-1, with TRBD2 as a possible D gene (6 bases). This CDR3 region has 11 residues. V dropped 11 bases and J dropped 15 bases, with 20 bases sitting between them. The germline gives CDR1 MDHEN, CDR2 SYDVKM.

At least ten counts were recorded for this clonotype. The rearrangement joins TRBV12-3 or TRBV12-4 to TRBJ1-5; D possibly corresponds to TRBD1 (6 bases). The CDR3 length is 14 residues. V lost 8 bases, J lost 1 base, and 12 bases lay in between. In nucleotides, the CDR3 is TGTGCCAGCGGGGGGCAAAGGAGCAATCAGCCCCAGCATTTT. It translates to CASGGQRSNQPQHF.

In its sample, this clonotype was seen many times. The V gene is TRBV7-2, the J gene TRBJ1-2, with 7 bases that match TRBD1. Trimming took 5 bases from V and 0 from J; bases not matched to a gene: 6. Germline V CDR1 and CDR2: SGHTA, FQGNSA. The CDR3 runs to 15 residues. CDR3 protein: CASSPPGQPNYGYTF. The CDR3 DNA reads as TGTGCCAGCAGCCCACCGGGACAGCCTAACTATGGCTACACCTTC.

This clonotype has only a few counts. V usage is TRBV27 and J usage is TRBJ1-6; no definite D call. V lost 5 bases and J 4 bases, leaving 9 bases between the germline ends. CDR1 is MNHEY, CDR2 SMNVEV, per germline (reference sequence). The CDR3 is 14 residues long. CDR3 residues: CASSLGVYNSPLHF. The CDR3 DNA follows: TGTGCCAGCAGTCTTGGAGTATATAATTCACCCCTCCACTTT.

This clonotype was seen a handful of times. This chain links TRBV5-1 with TRBJ1-5, with D possibly matching TRBD1 (6 bases). Germline lookup yields CDR1 SGHRS and CDR2 YFSETQ. Trimming cost V 4 bases and J 3 bases, with 17 bases left between them. The CDR3 has 16 amino acids. The CDR3 spells CASSPTGIAANQPQHF. In DNA, the CDR3 is TGCGCCAGCAGCCCTACAGGGATCGCCGCCAATCAGCCCCAGCATTTT.

At least ten counts were recorded for this clonotype. The chain is built from TRBV12-3 or TRBV12-4 and TRBJ2-5, with D maybe TRBD2 (5 bases). Trimming left V 6 bases short and J 1 base short, with 12 bases between. The CDR3 sequence is 14 residues long. This CDR3 is CASSLSEVQETQYF. The CDR3 bases are TGTGCCAGCAGCCTTAGCGAGGTCCAAGAGACCCAGTACTTC.

This clonotype was seen only a few times. This chain connects TRBV30 to TRBJ2-7, with TRBD1 identical over 9 bases. This CDR3 has 14 residues. J was trimmed by 1 base and V by 4 bases; bases with no gene match: 5. The germline V gene has CDR1 GTSNPN and CDR2 SVGIG (reference sequence). CDR3 DNA: TGTGCCTGGACCTCCGGGACAGGGTCCTACGAGCAGTACTTC. Its translation: CAWTSGTGSYEQYF. Based on the CDR3 plus reference TRBV30 and TRBJ2-7, the full variable domain is SQTIHQWPATLVQPVGSPLSLECTVEGTSNPNLYWYRQAAGRGLQLLFYSVGIGQISSEVPQNLSASRPQDRQFILSSKKLLLSDSGFYLCAWTSGTGSYEQYFGPGTRLTVT.